The 9 T cell receptor beta chains in this list originate from one sample, sequenced in a study of blood T cells in healthy people across ages. Next came a second PCR, run for about 7 to 12 cycles, which used a sample-barcoded 5' primer along with a J-beta primer mix. Each CDR3 protein gets one entry after TCRdb re-called the 5' RACE reads with MiXCR. Among about 1,500,000 distinct CDR3 sequences listed, 28% were seen once. The specimen sequenced was blood. The receptor set was obtained from a woman aged 25 to 39 in good health.

As for this clonotype: The junction shows a germline mismatch at one end, possibly a read error. The chain has TRBV25-1 and TRBJ1-2; no definite D call. Germline V gene data show CDR1 as MGHDK and CDR2 as SYGVNS. CDR3 length: 12 amino acids. CDR3 loop: CASRGRSYDYTF. Here the CDR3 DNA reads TGTGCCAGCAGAGGCAGGTCCTATGACTACACCTTC.

This clonotype was picked up many times. V and J are TRBV28 and TRBJ2-7; unclear D gene. V gave up 5 bases and J gave up 6 bases, with 11 bases separating them. Germline V gene lookup returns CDR1 MDHEN and CDR2 SYDVKM. CDR3 length: 12 residues. The CDR3 here is CASSVPPREQYF. DNA of the CDR3: TGTGCCAGCAGTGTTCCCCCACGCGAGCAGTACTTC.

The chain employs TRBV6-2 or TRBV6-3 and TRBJ2-5; 9 nucleotides match TRBD2. The CDR3 extends over 16 amino acids. CDR1 MNHEY and CDR2 SVGEGT come from the germline V gene. The V and J ends lost 2 bases and 4 bases, in that order; junction bases with no gene match: 8. As DNA, the CDR3 is TGTGCCAGCAGTTACAACCTAGCGGGGATGGGAGAGACCCAGTACTTC. As protein: CASSYNLAGMGETQYF.

The chain has TRBV7-2 and TRBJ2-1; D unclear. The CDR3 has 13 residues. Germline CDR1 reads SGHTA; CDR2 reads FQGNSA. V was cut by 5 bases and J by 10 bases, with 15 bases left in between. CDR3 bases: TGTGCCAGCAGCCTCGGCTTACGACGGGAGCAGTTCTTC. This sequence encodes CASSLGLRREQFF. The full variable domain, its missing parts supplied by reference TRBV7-2 and TRBJ2-1, is GAGVSQSPSNKVTEKGKDVELRCDPISGHTALYWYRQSLGQGLEFLIYFQGNSAPDKSGLPSDRFSAERTGGSVSTLTIQRTQQEDSAVYLCASSLGLRREQFFGPGTRLTVL.

This clonotype occurred a few times. The genes are TRBV21-1 and TRBJ2-3; the table's D call TRBD2 went unverified against the DNA. TRBV21-1 is a pseudogene locus. This CDR3 comprises 19 residues. The CDR3 region is CASSKGPFEAGAESDTQYF. CDR3 bases: TGTGCCAGCAGCAAAGGACCCTTTGAAGCGGGAGCGGAGTCAGATACGCAGTATTTT.

The gene calls are TRBV28 and TRBJ2-2; D is unresolved. CDR3 length equals 15 residues. Trimming cost V 7 bases and J 1 base, with 13 bases left between them. Germline V gives CDR1 MDHEN, CDR2 SYDVKM. CDR3 amino acids: CASIAASLNTGELFF. The CDR3 nucleotides are TGTGCCAGCATCGCGGCCTCCCTGAACACCGGGGAGCTGTTTTTT.

This sequence joins TRBV20-1 and TRBJ1-1; D is unclear. CDR3 size: 14 residues. V was pared by 0 bases and J by 0 bases, with 8 bases between. From germline, CDR1 is DFQATT and CDR2 SNEGSKA (reference sequence). Here the CDR3 DNA reads TGCAGTGCTAGAGATAGTGCGGTGAACACTGAAGCTTTCTTT. It encodes CSARDSAVNTEAFF.

The rearrangement joins TRBV5-1 to TRBJ2-7; TRBD2 agrees at 7 bases. Trimming cost V 4 bases and J 7 bases; bases outside gene matches: 14. The CDR3 loop spans 15 amino acids. Per the germline V gene, CDR1 is SGHRS and CDR2 is YFSETQ. The DNA of the CDR3 is TGCGCCAGCAGCCAATGGGGGGGGTCCTTCAATGAGCAGTACTTC. Its protein product is CASSQWGGSFNEQYF. The full variable domain, completed using reference TRBV5-1 and TRBJ2-7, is KAGVTQTPRYLIKTRGQQVTLSCSPISGHRSVSWYQQTPGQGLQFLFEYFSETQRNKGNFPGRFSGRQFSNSRSEMNVSTLELGDSALYLCASSQWGGSFNEQYFGPGTRLTVT.

This clonotype has a single count. Possible read error: a much larger clone is one base away. V gene TRBV7-2 combines with J gene TRBJ2-6; 11 bases map to TRBD2. The CDR3 has 19 residues. Germline V gene lookup returns CDR1 SGHTA and CDR2 FQGNSA. The CDR3 region is CASSPRTSGLSSGTNVLTF. The CDR3 coding sequence is TGTGCCAGCAGCCCCCGGACTAGCGGGCTGAGCTCTGGGACCAACGTCCTGACTTTC. Supplemented by reference TRBV7-2 and TRBJ2-6, the full variable domain reads GAGVSQSPSNKVTEKGKDVELRCDPISGHTALYWYRQSLGQGLEFLIYFQGNSAPDKSGLPSDRFSAERTGGSVSTLTIQRTQQEDSAVYLCASSPRTSGLSSGTNVLTFGAGSRLTVL.